Following are 2 T cell receptor beta chains from one sample sequenced in a study of long-term antiretroviral therapy in people with HIV. The assay used was immunoSEQ (version v3.0), run at survey level. Profiling relied on immunoSEQ multiplex PCR, and the TCRdb table lists in-frame clones only, not all of them. The sample has roughly 20,000 clones, roughly 86% seen once. Specimen: unsorted PBMCs, collected 0.5 years after starting antiretroviral therapy. These receptors all come from a man aged 35 to 55 with HIV.

The genes are TRBV12-5 and TRBJ2-1; the match to TRBD2 covers 10 bases. Germline assignment: CDR1 LGHNT and CDR2 FRNRAP. The CDR3 contains 16 residues. Trimming cost V 4 bases and J 7 bases; bases outside gene matches: 10. The CDR3 is CASGSLAGGSRNEQFF. The CDR3 coding sequence is TGTGCTAGTGGTTCCTTAGCGGGGGGCTCTAGGAATGAGCAGTTCTTC.

This sequence joins TRBV5-1 and TRBJ2-1, with 12 bases that match TRBD1. The CDR3 sequence is 16 residues long. Unmatched junction bases numbered 9, after V lost 5 bases and J lost 6 bases. Germline V gene data show CDR1 as SGHRS and CDR2 as YFSETQ. The DNA for the CDR3 is TGCGCCAGCAGTCCAGGGACAGGGGGCGAGGGCAATGAGCAGTTCTTC. Its protein product is CASSPGTGGEGNEQFF.